The 19 T cell receptor beta chains below come from one sample, sequenced in a study of lymphopenia after photon versus proton radiotherapy. The assay was immunoSEQ multiplex PCR, and TCRdb's table has in-frame clones only and misses some. This table holds approximately 31,000 clones, roughly 84% found once. The sequencing used peripheral blood, collected from a patient treated with proton-based radiotherapy. The receptors were sampled from a woman in her 70s with pancreatic cancer.

This clone was counted only a few times. The V and J genes are TRBV28 and TRBJ1-1; the D gene is possibly TRBD1 (5 bases). The V end was cut by 2 bases, the J end by 4 bases, with 17 bases between. Germline CDR1 MDHEN, CDR2 SYDVKM. This CDR3 spans 16 amino acids. CDR3 region: CASSLNRGGLSTEAFF. The CDR3 DNA reads as TGTGCCAGCAGTTTAAATCGGGGCGGACTTTCCACTGAAGCTTTCTTT.

This sequence joins TRBV6-5 and TRBJ2-7; 8 bases agree with TRBD1. The V segment lost 5 bases and the J segment 3 bases; nucleotides outside the gene matches: 6. Per germline, CDR1 MNHEY and CDR2 SVGAGI. The CDR3 has 14 amino acids. The CDR3 sequence: CASSTATGDYEQYF. The CDR3 DNA follows: TGTGCCAGCAGTACCGCGACAGGGGACTACGAGCAGTACTTC.

The chain combines TRBV28 with TRBJ2-5; TRBD2 matches 11 bases. Germline V gene sequence: CDR1 MDHEN, CDR2 SYDVKM. The junction had 6 bases not matched to a gene; V was cut back by 5 bases and J by 1 base. The CDR3 consists of 16 residues. The CDR3 DNA follows: TGTGCCAGCAGTCAAGGACTAGCGGGTGTCCAAGAGACCCAGTACTTC. Its protein is CASSQGLAGVQETQYF.

CDR3 sequence: CASSESGGYGYTF. CDR3 nucleotide sequence: TGTGCCAGCAGTGAATCGGGGGGATATGGCTACACCTTC. The chain uses TRBV6-1 and TRBJ1-2; D possibly corresponds to TRBD1 (5 bases). The CDR3 loop spans 13 amino acids. Trimming removed 2 bases at V and 5 bases at J, with 9 bases between. Germline V lookup: CDR1 MNHNS, CDR2 SASEGT.

The sample holds one count of this clone. V usage is TRBV2 and J usage is TRBJ2-1; no clear D. The CDR3 is 11 amino acids. The germline gives CDR1 SNHLY, CDR2 FYNNEI. Deletions cut 5 bases from V and 7 bases from J, with 6 bases between. The CDR3 sequence: CASSKSNEQFF. CDR3 sequence (DNA): TGTGCCAGCAGTAAGTCGAATGAGCAGTTCTTC.

The chain links TRBV4-2 to TRBJ1-4; TRBD1 matches at 8 bases. The germline V gene has CDR1 LGHNA and CDR2 YNFKEQ. Trimming removed 4 bases from V and 7 bases from J; junction bases left unmatched: 5. The CDR3 sequence is 14 residues long. CDR3 DNA sequence: TGTGCCAGCAGCCGTGCAGGGGGCTTTGAAAAACTGTTTTTT. Its translation is CASSRAGGFEKLFF.

The CDR3 loop reads CASSVAGAVVNYGYTF. DNA of the CDR3: TGTGCCAGCAGCGTAGCAGGGGCGGTCGTTAACTATGGCTACACCTTC. This chain links TRBV9 with TRBJ1-2; the D gene is possibly TRBD1 (6 bases). CDR1 and CDR2 from the germline V gene are SGDLS and YYNGEE. The length of the CDR3 is 16 residues. Trimming shortened V by 0 bases and J by 1 base, and 13 bases separated the two germline ends.

This chain connects TRBV5-1 to TRBJ2-2; TRBD2 matches at 11 bases. Germline CDR1 and CDR2: SGHRS and YFSETQ. CDR3 size: 16 residues. V lost 6 bases to trimming and J lost 4 bases; unmatched junction nucleotides: 8. The CDR3 spells CASKLAGELSTGELFF. The DNA for the CDR3 is TGCGCCAGCAAACTAGCGGGAGAGCTTTCCACCGGGGAGCTGTTTTTT.

The chain couples TRBV6-5 to TRBJ2-2, with 8 nucleotides matching TRBD1. Trimming cost V 6 bases and J 5 bases; bases outside gene matches: 8. The CDR3 extends over 15 amino acids. Germline values: CDR1 MNHEY, CDR2 SVGAGI. The CDR3 coding sequence is TGTGCCAGCAGGGGTAACAGGGGGAATACCGGGGAGCTGTTTTTT. Amino acids: CASRGNRGNTGELFF.

The V call is TRBV2, the J call TRBJ2-3, with 10 bases fitting TRBD2. Germline V gene data show CDR1 as SNHLY and CDR2 as FYNNEI. The junction had 6 bases not matched to a gene; V was cut back by 4 bases and J by 2 bases. This CDR3 contains 16 residues. The CDR3 protein is CASSVGLAGATDTQYF. The CDR3 DNA reads as TGTGCCAGCAGTGTGGGGCTAGCGGGAGCCACAGATACGCAGTATTTT.

This clone was recorded a few times. The V gene is TRBV25-1, the J gene TRBJ2-2, with a tentative D call TRBD2 (6 bases). Trimming cost V 3 bases and J 4 bases, with 12 bases left between them. Germline CDR1 and CDR2: MGHDK and SYGVNS. The CDR3 has 15 residues. CDR3 bases: TGTGCCAGCAGTGACTCCCGGGAGCCCACCGGGGAGCTGTTTTTT. Amino acids: CASSDSREPTGELFF.

This clone occurred a few times. This chain connects TRBV6-5 to TRBJ2-7, with 9 nucleotides matching TRBD1. The V gene end was trimmed by 3 bases and the J gene end by 1 base; junction bases not matched to a gene: 4. Germline loops: CDR1 MNHEY, CDR2 SVGAGI. This CDR3 is built from 15 residues. CDR3 amino acids: CASSYFGTGSYEQYF. The DNA of the CDR3 is TGTGCCAGCAGTTATTTTGGGACAGGGTCCTACGAGCAGTACTTC.

The V call is TRBV6-5, the J call TRBJ1-1; D remains unclear. CDR1 is MNHEY and CDR2 is SVGAGI in the germline V gene. CDR3 size: 14 residues. The germline V and J ends were trimmed by 0 bases and 0 bases, with 5 bases remaining between them. DNA for the CDR3: TGTGCCAGCAGTTACTCCCCCCTGAACACTGAAGCTTTCTTT. This gives the protein CASSYSPLNTEAFF.

The chain employs TRBV19 and TRBJ2-1; weak D call: TRBD2 (6 bases). The germline V gene encodes CDR1 LNHDA and CDR2 SQIVND (reference sequence). The CDR3 consists of 12 residues. V lost 10 bases and J 9 bases, leaving 16 bases between the germline ends. Here the CDR3 reads CATRTGDFEQFF. The CDR3 DNA reads as TGTGCCACGCGCACCGGGGACTTTGAGCAGTTCTTC.

The chain links TRBV30 to TRBJ2-6, with 10 bases matching TRBD1. J lost 0 bases, V lost 0 bases, and 5 bases had no gene match. This CDR3 has 18 residues. Looked up from germline, CDR1 is GTSNPN and CDR2 is SVGIG (reference sequence). As DNA, the CDR3 is TGTGCCTGGAGTGTCGGGACAGGGGTTTTCTCTGGGGCCAACGTCCTGACTTTC. The encoded protein is CAWSVGTGVFSGANVLTF.

V gene TRBV7-2 combines with J gene TRBJ2-7, with D tentatively TRBD2 (6 bases). V shed 1 base and J shed 4 bases, with 14 bases lying between them. CDR1 and CDR2 (germline): SGHTA, FQGNSA. This CDR3 region has 15 residues. The CDR3 sequence is CASSLDGGTIYEQYF. The CDR3 DNA sequence: TGTGCCAGCAGCTTAGACGGGGGAACGATTTACGAGCAGTACTTC. Filled out from reference TRBV7-2 and TRBJ2-7, the complete variable domain reads GAGVSQSPSNKVTEKGKDVELRCDPISGHTALYWYRQSLGQGLEFLIYFQGNSAPDKSGLPSDRFSAERTGGSVSTLTIQRTQQEDSAVYLCASSLDGGTIYEQYFGPGTRLTVT.

The chain combines TRBV11-3 with TRBJ2-1; no clear D gene. The germline V gene encodes CDR1 SGHNT and CDR2 YENEEA. The CDR3 contains 14 residues. V was pared by 1 base and J by 6 bases, with 10 bases between. The CDR3 bases are TGTGCCAGCAGCTTAGTAGGTCTAGGCAATGAGCAGTTCTTC. It encodes CASSLVGLGNEQFF. The complete variable domain, with remaining parts taken from reference TRBV11-3 and TRBJ2-1, reads EAGVVQSPRYKIIEKKQPVAFWCNPISGHNTLYWYLQNLGQGPELLIRYENEEAVDDSQLPKDRFSAERLKGVDSTLKIQPAELGDSAVYLCASSLVGLGNEQFFGPGTRLTVL.

This clone was counted between two and nine times. The chain's CDR3 is CAWTEEEKLFF. CDR3 sequence (DNA): TGTGCCTGGACGGAGGAGGAAAAACTGTTTTTT. The chain uses TRBV30 and TRBJ1-4; D ambiguous. The CDR3 sequence is 11 residues long. Trimming removed 4 bases at V and 8 bases at J, with 8 bases between. Germline CDR1 GTSNPN, CDR2 SVGIG (reference sequence).

The chain recombines TRBV19 with TRBJ1-4; 11 bases line up with TRBD1. This CDR3 is 14 amino acids long. V gave up 5 bases and J gave up 8 bases; unmatched junction bases: 4. Germline V gene lookup returns CDR1 LNHDA and CDR2 SQIVND (reference sequence). CDR3 region: CASSQDRGQEKLFF. Written as DNA, the CDR3 is TGTGCCAGTAGTCAGGACAGGGGGCAGGAAAAACTGTTTTTT.